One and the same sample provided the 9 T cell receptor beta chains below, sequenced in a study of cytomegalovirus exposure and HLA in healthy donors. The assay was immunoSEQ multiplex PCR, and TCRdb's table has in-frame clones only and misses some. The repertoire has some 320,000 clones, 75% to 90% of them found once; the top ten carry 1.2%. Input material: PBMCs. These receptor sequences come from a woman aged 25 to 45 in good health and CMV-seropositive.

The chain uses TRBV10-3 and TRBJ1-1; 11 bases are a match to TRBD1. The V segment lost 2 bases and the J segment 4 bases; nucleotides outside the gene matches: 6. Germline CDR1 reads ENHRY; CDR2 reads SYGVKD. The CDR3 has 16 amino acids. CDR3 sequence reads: CAISEIPGTGGTEAFF. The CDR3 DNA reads TGTGCCATCAGTGAGATCCCCGGGACAGGGGGCACTGAAGCTTTCTTT.

The CDR3 protein is CASSLVSDSDEQFF. The CDR3 DNA reads TGTGCCAGCAGCTTAGTTTCGGATAGCGATGAGCAGTTCTTC. V gene TRBV11-2 combines with J gene TRBJ2-1; a weak D match, TRBD2 (5 bases). Germline-derived CDR1 and CDR2 are SGHAT and FQNNGV. The V end was cut by 1 base, the J end by 8 bases, with 12 bases between. The CDR3 sequence is 14 residues long.

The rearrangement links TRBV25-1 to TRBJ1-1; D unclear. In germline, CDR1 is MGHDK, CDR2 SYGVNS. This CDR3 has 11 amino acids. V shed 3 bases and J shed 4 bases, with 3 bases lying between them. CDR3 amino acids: CASSEVTEAFF. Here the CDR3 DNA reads TGTGCCAGCAGTGAGGTCACTGAAGCTTTCTTT.

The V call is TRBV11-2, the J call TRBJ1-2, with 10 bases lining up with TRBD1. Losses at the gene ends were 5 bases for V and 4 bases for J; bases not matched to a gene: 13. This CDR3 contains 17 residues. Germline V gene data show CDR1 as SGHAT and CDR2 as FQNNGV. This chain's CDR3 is CASSTALSGTGAYGYTF. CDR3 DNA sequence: TGTGCCAGCAGCACAGCATTATCCGGGACAGGGGCCTATGGCTACACCTTC.

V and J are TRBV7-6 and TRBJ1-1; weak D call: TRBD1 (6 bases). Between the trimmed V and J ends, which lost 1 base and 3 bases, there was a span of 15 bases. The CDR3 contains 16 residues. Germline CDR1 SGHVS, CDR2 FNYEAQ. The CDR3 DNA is TGTGCCAGCAGCTTAGTTAGGGGGGCGGGAGACACTGAAGCTTTCTTT. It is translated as CASSLVRGAGDTEAFF.

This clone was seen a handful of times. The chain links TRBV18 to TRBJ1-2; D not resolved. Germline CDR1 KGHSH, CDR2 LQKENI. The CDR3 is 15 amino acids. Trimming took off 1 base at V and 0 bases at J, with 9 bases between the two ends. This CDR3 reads CASSPLEVANYGYTF. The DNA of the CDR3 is TGTGCCAGCTCACCACTCGAAGTGGCTAACTATGGCTACACCTTC. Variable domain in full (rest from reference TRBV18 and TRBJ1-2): NAGVMQNPRHLVRRRGQEARLRCSPMKGHSHVYWYRQLPEEGLKFMVYLQKENIIDESGMPKERFSAEFPKEGPSILRIQQVVRGDSAAYFCASSPLEVANYGYTFGSGTRLTVV.

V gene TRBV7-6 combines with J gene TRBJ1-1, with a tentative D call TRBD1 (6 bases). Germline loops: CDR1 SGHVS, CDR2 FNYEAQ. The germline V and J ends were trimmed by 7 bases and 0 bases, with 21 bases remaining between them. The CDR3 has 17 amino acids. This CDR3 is CASTLDPQGDLNTEAFF. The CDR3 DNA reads TGTGCCAGCACCCTAGACCCACAGGGCGATCTGAACACTGAAGCTTTCTTT.

The CDR3 spells CASSGRDRGAYEQYF. In DNA, the CDR3 is TGTGCCAGCAGCGGCCGGGACAGGGGTGCCTACGAGCAGTACTTC. The chain joins TRBV7-9 to TRBJ2-7, with 10 bases lining up with TRBD1. The CDR3 spans 15 residues. Germline V CDR1 and CDR2: SEHNR, FQNEAQ (reference sequence). V lost 5 bases and J lost 2; bases outside the gene matches: 6.

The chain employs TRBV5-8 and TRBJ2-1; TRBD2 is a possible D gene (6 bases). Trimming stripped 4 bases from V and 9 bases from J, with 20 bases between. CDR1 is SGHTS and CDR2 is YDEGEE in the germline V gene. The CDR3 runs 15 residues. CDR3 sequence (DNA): TGTGCCAGCAGCCGCCGGGAGAGGGGCTTAGGTGAGCAGTTCTTC. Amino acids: CASSRRERGLGEQFF. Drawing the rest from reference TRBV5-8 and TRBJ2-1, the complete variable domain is EAGVTQSPTHLIKTRGQQATLRCSPISGHTSVYWYQQALGLGLQFLLWYDEGEERNRGNFPPRFSGRQFPNYSSELNVNALELEDSALYLCASSRRERGLGEQFFGPGTRLTVL.